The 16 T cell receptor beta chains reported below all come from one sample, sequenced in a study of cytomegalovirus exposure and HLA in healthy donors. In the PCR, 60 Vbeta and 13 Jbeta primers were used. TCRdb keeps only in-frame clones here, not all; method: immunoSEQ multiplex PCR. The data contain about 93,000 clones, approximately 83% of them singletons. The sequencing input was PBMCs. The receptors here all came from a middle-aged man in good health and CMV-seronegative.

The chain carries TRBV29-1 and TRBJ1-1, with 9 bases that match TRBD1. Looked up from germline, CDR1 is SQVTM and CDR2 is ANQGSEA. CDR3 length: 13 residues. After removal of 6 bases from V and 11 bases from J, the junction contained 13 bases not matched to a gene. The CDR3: CSVPGQGKGGAFF. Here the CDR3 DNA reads TGCAGCGTCCCGGGACAGGGTAAAGGAGGGGCTTTCTTT.

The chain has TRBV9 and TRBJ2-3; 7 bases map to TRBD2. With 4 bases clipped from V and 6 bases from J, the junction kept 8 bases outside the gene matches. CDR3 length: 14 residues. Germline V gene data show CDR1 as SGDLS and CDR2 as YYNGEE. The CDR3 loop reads CASSPRGGFDTQYF. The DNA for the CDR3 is TGTGCCAGCAGCCCCCGCGGGGGATTCGATACGCAGTATTTT.

The CDR3: CASSLDDNQNTEAFF. CDR3 sequence (DNA): TGTGCCAGCAGCTTAGATGACAATCAGAACACTGAAGCTTTCTTT. The rearrangement joins TRBV7-3 to TRBJ1-1; D call uncertain. V was trimmed by 2 bases and J by 1 base, leaving 11 bases between them. Germline V lookup: CDR1 SGHTA, CDR2 FQGTGA. The CDR3 covers 15 residues.

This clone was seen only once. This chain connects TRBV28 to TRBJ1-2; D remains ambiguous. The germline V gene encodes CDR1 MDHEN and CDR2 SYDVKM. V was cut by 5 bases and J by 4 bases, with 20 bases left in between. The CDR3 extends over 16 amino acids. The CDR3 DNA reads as TGTGCCAGCAGTCAAGTGTTCTCCTTAAGCGGCTATGGCTACACCTTC. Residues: CASSQVFSLSGYGYTF.

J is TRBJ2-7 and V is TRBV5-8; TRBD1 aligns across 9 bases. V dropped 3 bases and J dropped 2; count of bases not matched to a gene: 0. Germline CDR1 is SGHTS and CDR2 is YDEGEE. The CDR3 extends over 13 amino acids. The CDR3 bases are TGTGCCAGCAGCTGGACAGGGGCCTACGAGCAGTACTTC. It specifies CASSWTGAYEQYF.

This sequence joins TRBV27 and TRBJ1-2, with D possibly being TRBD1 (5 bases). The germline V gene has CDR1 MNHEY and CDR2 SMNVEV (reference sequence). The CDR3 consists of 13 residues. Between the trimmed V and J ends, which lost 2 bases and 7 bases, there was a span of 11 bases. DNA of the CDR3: TGTGCCAGCAGTTTAACGCAGGGATTTGGCTACACCTTC. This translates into CASSLTQGFGYTF.

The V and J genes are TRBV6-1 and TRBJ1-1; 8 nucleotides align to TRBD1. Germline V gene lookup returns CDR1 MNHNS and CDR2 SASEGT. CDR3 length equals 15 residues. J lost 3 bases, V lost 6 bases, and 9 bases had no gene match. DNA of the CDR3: TGTGCCAGCAGGACCTGGGACAGGTCATACACTGAAGCTTTCTTT. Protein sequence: CASRTWDRSYTEAFF.

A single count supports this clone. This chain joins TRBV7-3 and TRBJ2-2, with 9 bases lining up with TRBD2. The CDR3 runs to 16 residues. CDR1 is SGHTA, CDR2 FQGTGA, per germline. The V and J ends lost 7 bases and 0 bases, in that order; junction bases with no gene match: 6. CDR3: CASKAGGNSNTGELFF. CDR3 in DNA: TGTGCCAGCAAAGCGGGAGGTAACTCGAACACCGGGGAGCTGTTTTTT.

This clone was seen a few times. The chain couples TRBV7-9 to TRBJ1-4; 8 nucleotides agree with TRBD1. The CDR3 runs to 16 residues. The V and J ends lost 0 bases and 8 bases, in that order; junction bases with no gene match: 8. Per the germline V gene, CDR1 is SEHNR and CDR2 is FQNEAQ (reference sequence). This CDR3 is CASSLAGGQGREKLFF. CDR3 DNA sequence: TGTGCCAGCAGCTTAGCCGGCGGACAGGGACGGGAAAAACTGTTTTTT. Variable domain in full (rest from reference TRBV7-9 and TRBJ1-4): DTGVSQNPRHKITKRGQNVTFRCDPISEHNRLYWYRQTLGQGPEFLTYFQNEAQLEKSRLLSDRFSAERPKGSFSTLEIQRTEQGDSAMYLCASSLAGGQGREKLFFGSGTQLSVL.

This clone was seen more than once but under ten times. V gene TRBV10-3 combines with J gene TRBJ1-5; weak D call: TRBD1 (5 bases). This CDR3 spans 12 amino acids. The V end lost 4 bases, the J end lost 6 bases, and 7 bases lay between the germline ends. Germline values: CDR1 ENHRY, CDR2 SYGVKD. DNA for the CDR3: TGTGCCATCAGTGTGGGGGGTCAGCCCCAGCATTTT. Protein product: CAISVGGQPQHF.

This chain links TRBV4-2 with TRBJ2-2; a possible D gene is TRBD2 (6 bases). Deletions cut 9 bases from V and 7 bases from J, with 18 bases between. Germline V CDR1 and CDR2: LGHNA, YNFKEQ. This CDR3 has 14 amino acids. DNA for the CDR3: TGTGCCAGTTCCCGGGACTCCGAAGGCGGGGAGCTGTTTTTT. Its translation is CASSRDSEGGELFF.

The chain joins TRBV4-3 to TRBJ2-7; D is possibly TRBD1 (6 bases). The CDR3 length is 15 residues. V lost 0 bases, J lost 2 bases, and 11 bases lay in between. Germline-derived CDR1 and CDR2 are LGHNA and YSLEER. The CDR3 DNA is TGCGCCAGCAGCCAAGATGGGAGACAGGCCTACGAGCAGTACTTC. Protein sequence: CASSQDGRQAYEQYF.

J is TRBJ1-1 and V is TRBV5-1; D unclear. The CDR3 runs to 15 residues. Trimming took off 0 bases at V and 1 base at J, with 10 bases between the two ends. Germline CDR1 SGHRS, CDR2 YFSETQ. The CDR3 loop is CASSLDPVPNTEAFF. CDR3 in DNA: TGCGCCAGCAGCTTGGATCCGGTTCCGAACACTGAAGCTTTCTTT.

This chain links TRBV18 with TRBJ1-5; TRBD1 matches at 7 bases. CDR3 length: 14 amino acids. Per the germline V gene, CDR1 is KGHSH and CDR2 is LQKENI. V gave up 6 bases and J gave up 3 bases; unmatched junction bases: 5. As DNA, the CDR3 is TGTGCCAGCTCGTCACAGGGGTTCAATCAGCCCCAGCATTTT. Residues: CASSSQGFNQPQHF.

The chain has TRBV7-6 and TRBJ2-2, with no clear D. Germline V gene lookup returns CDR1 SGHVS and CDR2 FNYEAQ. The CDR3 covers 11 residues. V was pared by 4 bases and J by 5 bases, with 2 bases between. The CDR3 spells CASSSTGELFF. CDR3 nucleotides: TGTGCCAGCAGCTCAACCGGGGAGCTGTTTTTT. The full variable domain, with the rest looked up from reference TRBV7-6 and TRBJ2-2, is GAGVSQSPRYKVTKRGQDVALRCDPISGHVSLYWYRQALGQGPEFLTYFNYEAQQDKSGLPNDRFSAERPEGSISTLTIQRTEQRDSAMYRCASSSTGELFFGEGSRLTVL.

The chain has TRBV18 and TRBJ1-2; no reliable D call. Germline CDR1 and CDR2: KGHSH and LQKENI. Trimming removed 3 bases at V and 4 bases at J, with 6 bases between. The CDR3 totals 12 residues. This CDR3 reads CASSPEGYGYTF. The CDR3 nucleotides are TGTGCCAGCTCACCGGAGGGCTATGGCTACACCTTC.